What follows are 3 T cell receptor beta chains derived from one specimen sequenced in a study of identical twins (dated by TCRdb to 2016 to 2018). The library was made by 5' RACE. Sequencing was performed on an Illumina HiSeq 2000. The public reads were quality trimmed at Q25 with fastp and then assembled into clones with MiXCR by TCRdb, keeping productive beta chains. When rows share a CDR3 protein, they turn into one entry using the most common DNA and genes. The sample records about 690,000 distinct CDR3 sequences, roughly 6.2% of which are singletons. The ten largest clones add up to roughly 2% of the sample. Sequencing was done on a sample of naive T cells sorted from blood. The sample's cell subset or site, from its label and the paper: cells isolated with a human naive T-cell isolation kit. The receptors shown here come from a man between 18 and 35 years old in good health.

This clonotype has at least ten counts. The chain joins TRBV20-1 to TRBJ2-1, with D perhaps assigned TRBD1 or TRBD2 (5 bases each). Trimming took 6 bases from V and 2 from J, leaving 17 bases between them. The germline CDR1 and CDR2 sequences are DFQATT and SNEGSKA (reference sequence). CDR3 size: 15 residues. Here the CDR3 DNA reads TGCAGTGCCCCCAAGCAGGGAGATACCTACAATGAGCAGTTCTTC. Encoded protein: CSAPKQGDTYNEQFF.

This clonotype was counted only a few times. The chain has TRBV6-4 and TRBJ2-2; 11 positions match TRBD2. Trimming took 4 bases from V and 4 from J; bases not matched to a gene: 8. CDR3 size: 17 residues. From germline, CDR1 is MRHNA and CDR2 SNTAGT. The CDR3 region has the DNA TGTGCCAGCAGTGCGGGACTAGCGGAAGGTAGCACCGGGGAGCTGTTTTTT. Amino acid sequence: CASSAGLAEGSTGELFF.

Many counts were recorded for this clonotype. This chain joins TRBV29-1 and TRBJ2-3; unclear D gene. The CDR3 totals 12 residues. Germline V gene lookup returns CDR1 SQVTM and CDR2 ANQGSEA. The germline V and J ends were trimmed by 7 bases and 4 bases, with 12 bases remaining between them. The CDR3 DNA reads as TGCAGCGGTAAGGCAGCCTCAGATACGCAGTATTTT. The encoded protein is CSGKAASDTQYF.